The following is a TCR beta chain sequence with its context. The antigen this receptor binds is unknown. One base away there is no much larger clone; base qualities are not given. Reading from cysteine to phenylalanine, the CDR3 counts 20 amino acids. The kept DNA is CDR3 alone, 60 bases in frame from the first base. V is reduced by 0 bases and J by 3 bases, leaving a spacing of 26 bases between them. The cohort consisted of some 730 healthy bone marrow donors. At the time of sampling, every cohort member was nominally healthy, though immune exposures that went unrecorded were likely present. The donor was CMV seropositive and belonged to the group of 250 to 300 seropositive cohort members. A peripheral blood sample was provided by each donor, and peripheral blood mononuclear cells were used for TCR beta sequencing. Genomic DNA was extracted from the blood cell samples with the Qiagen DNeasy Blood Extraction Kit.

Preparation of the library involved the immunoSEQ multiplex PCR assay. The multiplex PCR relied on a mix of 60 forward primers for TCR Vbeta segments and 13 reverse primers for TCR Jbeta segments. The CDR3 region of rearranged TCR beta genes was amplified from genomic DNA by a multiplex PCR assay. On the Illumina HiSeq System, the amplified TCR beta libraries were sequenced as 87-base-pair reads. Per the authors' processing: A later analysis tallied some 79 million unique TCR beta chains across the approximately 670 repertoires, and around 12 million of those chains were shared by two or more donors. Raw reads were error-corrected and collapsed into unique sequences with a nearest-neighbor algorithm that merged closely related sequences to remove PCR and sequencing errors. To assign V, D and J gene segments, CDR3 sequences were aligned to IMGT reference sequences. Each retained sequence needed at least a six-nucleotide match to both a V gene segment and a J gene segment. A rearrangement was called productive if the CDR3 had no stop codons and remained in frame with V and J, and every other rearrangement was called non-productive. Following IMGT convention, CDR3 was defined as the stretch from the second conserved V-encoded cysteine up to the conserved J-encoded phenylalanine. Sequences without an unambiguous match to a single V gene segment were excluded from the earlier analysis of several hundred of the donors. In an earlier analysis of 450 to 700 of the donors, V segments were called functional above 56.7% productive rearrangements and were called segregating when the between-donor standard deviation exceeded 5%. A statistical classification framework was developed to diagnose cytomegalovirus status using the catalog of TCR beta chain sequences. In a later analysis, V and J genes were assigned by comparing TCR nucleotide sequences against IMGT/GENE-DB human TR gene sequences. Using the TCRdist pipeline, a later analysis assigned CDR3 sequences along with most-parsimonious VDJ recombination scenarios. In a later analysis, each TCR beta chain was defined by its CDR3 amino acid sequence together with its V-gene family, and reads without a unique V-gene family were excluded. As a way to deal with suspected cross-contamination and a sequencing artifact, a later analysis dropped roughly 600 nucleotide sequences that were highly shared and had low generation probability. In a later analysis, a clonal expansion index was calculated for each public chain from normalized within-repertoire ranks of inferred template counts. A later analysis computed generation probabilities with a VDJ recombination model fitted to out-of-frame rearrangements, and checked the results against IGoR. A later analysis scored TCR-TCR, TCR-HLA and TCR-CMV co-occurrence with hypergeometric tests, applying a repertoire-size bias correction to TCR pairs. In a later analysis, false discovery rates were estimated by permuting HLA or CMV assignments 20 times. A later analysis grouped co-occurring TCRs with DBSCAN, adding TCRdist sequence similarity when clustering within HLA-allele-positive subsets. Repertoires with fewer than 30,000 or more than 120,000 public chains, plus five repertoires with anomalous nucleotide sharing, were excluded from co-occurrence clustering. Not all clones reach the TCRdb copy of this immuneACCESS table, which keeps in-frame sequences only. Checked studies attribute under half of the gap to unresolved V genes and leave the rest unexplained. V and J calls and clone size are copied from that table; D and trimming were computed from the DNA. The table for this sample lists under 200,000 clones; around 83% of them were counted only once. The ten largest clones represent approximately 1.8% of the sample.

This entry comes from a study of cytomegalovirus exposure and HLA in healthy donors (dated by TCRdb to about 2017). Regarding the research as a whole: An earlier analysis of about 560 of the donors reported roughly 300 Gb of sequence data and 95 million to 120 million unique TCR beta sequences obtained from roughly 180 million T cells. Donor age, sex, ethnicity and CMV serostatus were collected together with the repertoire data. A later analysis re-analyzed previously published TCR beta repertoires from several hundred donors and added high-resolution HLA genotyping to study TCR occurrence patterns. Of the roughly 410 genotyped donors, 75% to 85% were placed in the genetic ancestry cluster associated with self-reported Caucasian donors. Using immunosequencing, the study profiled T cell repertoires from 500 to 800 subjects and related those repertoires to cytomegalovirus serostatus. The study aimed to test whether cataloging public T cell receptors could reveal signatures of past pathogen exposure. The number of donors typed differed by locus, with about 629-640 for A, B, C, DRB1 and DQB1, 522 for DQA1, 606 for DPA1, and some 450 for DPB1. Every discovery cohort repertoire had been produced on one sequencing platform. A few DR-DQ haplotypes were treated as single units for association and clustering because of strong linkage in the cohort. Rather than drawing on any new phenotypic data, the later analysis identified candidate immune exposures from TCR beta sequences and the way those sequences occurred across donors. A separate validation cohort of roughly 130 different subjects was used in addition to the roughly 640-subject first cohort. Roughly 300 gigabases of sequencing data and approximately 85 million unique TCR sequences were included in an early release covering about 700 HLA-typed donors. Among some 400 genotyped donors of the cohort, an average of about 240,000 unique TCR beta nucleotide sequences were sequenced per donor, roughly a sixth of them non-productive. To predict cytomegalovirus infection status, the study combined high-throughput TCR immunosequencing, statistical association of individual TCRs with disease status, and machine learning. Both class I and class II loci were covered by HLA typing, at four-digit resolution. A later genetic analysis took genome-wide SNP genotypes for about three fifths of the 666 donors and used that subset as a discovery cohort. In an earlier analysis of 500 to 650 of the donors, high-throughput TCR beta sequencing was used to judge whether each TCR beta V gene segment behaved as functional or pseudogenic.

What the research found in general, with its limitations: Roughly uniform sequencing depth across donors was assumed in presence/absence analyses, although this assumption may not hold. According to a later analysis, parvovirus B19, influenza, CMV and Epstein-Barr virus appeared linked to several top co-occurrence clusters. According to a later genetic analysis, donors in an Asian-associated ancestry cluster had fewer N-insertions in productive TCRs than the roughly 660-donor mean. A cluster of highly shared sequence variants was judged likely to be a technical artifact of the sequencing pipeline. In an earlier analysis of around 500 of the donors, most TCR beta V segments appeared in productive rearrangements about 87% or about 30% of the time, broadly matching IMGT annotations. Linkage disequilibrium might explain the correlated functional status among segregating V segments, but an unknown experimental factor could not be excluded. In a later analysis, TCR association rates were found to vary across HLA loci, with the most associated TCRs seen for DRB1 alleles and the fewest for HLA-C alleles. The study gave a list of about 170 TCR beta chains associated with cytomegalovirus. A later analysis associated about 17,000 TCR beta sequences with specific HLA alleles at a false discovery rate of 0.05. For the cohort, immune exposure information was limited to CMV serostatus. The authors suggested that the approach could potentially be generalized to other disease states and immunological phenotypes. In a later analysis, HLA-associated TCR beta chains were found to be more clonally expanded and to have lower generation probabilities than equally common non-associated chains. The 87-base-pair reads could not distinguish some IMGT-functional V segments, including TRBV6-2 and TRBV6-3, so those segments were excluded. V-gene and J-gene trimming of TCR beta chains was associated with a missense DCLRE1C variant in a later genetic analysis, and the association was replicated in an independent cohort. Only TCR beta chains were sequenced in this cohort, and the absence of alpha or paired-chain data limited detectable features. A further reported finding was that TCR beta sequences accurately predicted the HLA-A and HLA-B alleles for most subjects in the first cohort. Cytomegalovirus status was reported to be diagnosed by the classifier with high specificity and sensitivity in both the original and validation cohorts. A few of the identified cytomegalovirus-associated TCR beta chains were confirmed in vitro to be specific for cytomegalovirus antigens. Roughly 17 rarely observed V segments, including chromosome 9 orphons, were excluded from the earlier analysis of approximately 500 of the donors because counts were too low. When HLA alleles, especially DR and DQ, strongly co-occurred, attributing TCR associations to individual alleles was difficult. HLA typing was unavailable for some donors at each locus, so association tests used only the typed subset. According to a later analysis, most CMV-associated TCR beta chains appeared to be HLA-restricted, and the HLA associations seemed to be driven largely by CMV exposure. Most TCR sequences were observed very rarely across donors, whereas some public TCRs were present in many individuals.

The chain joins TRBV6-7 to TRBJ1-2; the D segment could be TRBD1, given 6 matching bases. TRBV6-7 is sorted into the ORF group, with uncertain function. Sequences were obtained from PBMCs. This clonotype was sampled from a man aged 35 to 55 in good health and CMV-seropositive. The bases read TGTGCCAGCAGTTACTCGAGCGCTATTCGGGACACCAGGAGCGACTATGGCTACACCTTC. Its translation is CASSYSSAIRDTRSDYGYTF.